The rows below give T cell receptor beta chains drawn from one sample of a study of blood T cell repertoires in COVID-19. This table comes from immunoSEQ multiplex PCR, and its TCRdb copy is limited to in-frame clones, with some not included. The sample lists approximately 200,000 clones; 65% to 85% were seen once. Sequencing was done on a sample of peripheral blood. These TCRs come from an older woman with acute or convalescent COVID-19. The CDR3 runs from the conserved cysteine through the conserved F or W. Fields, in order: CDR3 protein, CDR3 DNA, D gene, J gene, V gene, clone size. D genes are given only for firm matches. Size is omitted from some rows. Given values are once, few, many or a class for expanded clones.

cdr3_aa: CASSFLGQGTSNYGYTF
cdr3_nt: TGTGCCAGCAGCTTCTTGGGACAGGGGACTTCTAACTATGGCTACACCTTC
d_call: TRBD1
j_call: TRBJ1-2
v_call: TRBV5-8
clone_size: NA

cdr3_aa: CASSQGGGLINSPLHF
cdr3_nt: TGTGCCAGCAGCCAAGGAGGGGGACTAATTAATTCACCCCTCCACTTT
d_call: NA
j_call: TRBJ1-6
v_call: TRBV3-1/TRBV3-2
clone_size: once

cdr3_aa: CASSLEGITNYGYTF
cdr3_nt: TGTGCCAGCAGCTTAGAGGGGATTACTAACTATGGCTACACCTTC
d_call: NA
j_call: TRBJ1-2
v_call: TRBV13
clone_size: NA

cdr3_aa: CASSSTGRYGYTF
cdr3_nt: TGTGCCAGCAGCTCGACAGGGCGCTATGGCTACACCTTC
d_call: TRBD1
j_call: TRBJ1-2
v_call: TRBV11-2
clone_size: NA

cdr3_aa: CASSRLATDNEQFF
cdr3_nt: TGTGCCAGCAGTAGACTAGCAACAGACAATGAGCAGTTCTTC
d_call: TRBD2
j_call: TRBJ2-1
v_call: TRBV2
clone_size: few

cdr3_aa: CAISENRVTEAFF
cdr3_nt: TGTGCCATCAGCGAAAACAGGGTCACTGAAGCTTTCTTT
d_call: NA
j_call: TRBJ1-1
v_call: TRBV10-3
clone_size: NA

cdr3_aa: CASSLVPRNYGYTF
cdr3_nt: TGTGCCAGCAGCTTAGTTCCCAGGAACTATGGCTACACCTTC
d_call: NA
j_call: TRBJ1-2
v_call: TRBV7-9
clone_size: few

cdr3_aa: CASSLQGNTEAFF
cdr3_nt: TGTGCCAGCAGTTTACAGGGAAACACTGAAGCTTTCTTT
d_call: NA
j_call: TRBJ1-1
v_call: TRBV12-3/TRBV12-4
clone_size: NA

cdr3_aa: CASSRIITGTANTEAFF
cdr3_nt: TGTGCCAGCAGCAGAATAATAACCGGGACAGCGAACACTGAAGCTTTCTTT
d_call: TRBD1
j_call: TRBJ1-1
v_call: TRBV5-6
clone_size: NA

cdr3_aa: CASSADAGGNQPQHF
cdr3_nt: TGTGCCAGCAGTGCCGATGCAGGGGGTAATCAGCCCCAGCATTTT
d_call: TRBD1
j_call: TRBJ1-5
v_call: TRBV2
clone_size: NA

cdr3_aa: CASSEGTGYGYTF
cdr3_nt: TGTGCCAGCAGTGAGGGGACAGGGTACGGCTACACCTTC
d_call: TRBD1
j_call: TRBJ1-2
v_call: TRBV6-1
clone_size: once

cdr3_aa: CASSQGAGRINQPQHF
cdr3_nt: TGTGCCAGCAGCCAAGGAGCAGGGAGGATCAATCAGCCCCAGCATTTT
d_call: NA
j_call: TRBJ1-5
v_call: TRBV3-1/TRBV3-2
clone_size: NA

cdr3_aa: CASSIREQGSYEQYF
cdr3_nt: TGTGCCAGTAGTATCCGCGAACAGGGCTCCTACGAGCAGTACTTC
d_call: NA
j_call: TRBJ2-7
v_call: TRBV19
clone_size: NA

cdr3_aa: CASSQVLEQNYEQYF
cdr3_nt: TGTGCCAGCAGCCAAGTTTTGGAACAGAACTACGAGCAGTACTTC
d_call: NA
j_call: TRBJ2-7
v_call: TRBV4-2
clone_size: NA

cdr3_aa: CASSYYTYEQYF
cdr3_nt: TGTGCCAGCAGTTATTACACCTACGAGCAGTACTTC
d_call: NA
j_call: TRBJ2-7
v_call: TRBV12-3/TRBV12-4
clone_size: NA

cdr3_aa: CASSDQGYTF
cdr3_nt: TGTGCCAGCAGTGATCAAGGCTACACCTTC
d_call: NA
j_call: TRBJ1-2
v_call: TRBV25-1
clone_size: NA

cdr3_aa: CASSAGGHEQYF
cdr3_nt: TGTGCCAGCAGCGCAGGGGGCCACGAGCAGTACTTC
d_call: TRBD1
j_call: TRBJ2-7
v_call: TRBV11-2
clone_size: once

cdr3_aa: CATSRERGTTDTQYF
cdr3_nt: TGTGCCACCAGCAGAGAGCGGGGGACCACAGATACGCAGTATTTT
d_call: TRBD2
j_call: TRBJ2-3
v_call: TRBV15
clone_size: once

cdr3_aa: CASSMRQILNYGYTF
cdr3_nt: TGTGCCAGCAGCATGAGACAGATACTTAACTATGGCTACACCTTC
d_call: NA
j_call: TRBJ1-2
v_call: TRBV7-2
clone_size: NA

cdr3_aa: CASSSSGTDYNEQFF
cdr3_nt: TGCGCCAGCAGCTCCTCCGGGACAGACTACAATGAGCAGTTCTTC
d_call: TRBD1
j_call: TRBJ2-1
v_call: TRBV5-1
clone_size: NA

cdr3_aa: CASSPGQGGTGELFF
cdr3_nt: TGTGCCAGCAGTCCCGGACAGGGTGGCACCGGGGAGCTGTTTTTT
d_call: TRBD1
j_call: TRBJ2-2
v_call: TRBV27
clone_size: NA

cdr3_aa: CASSDSGGALDTQYF
cdr3_nt: TGTGCCAGCAGCGATAGCGGGGGGGCTTTAGATACGCAGTATTTT
d_call: TRBD2
j_call: TRBJ2-3
v_call: TRBV7-9
clone_size: NA

cdr3_aa: CASRGGIGRHLYEQYF
cdr3_nt: TGTGCCAGCAGGGGGGGGATAGGGCGGCACCTCTACGAGCAGTACTTC
d_call: TRBD2
j_call: TRBJ2-7
v_call: TRBV28
clone_size: NA

cdr3_aa: CATSGSNEKLFF
cdr3_nt: TGTGCCACGTCAGGTTCTAATGAAAAACTGTTTTTT
d_call: NA
j_call: TRBJ1-4
v_call: TRBV30
clone_size: NA

cdr3_aa: CAISTGYPGELFF
cdr3_nt: TGTGCCATCTCAACAGGATATCCCGGGGAGCTGTTTTTT
d_call: NA
j_call: TRBJ2-2
v_call: TRBV10-3
clone_size: NA

cdr3_aa: CSVRAPGGGYTF
cdr3_nt: TGCAGCGTTAGGGCCCCAGGGGGAGGCTACACCTTC
d_call: TRBD1
j_call: TRBJ1-2
v_call: TRBV29-1
clone_size: NA

cdr3_aa: CASSYSLASEQYF
cdr3_nt: TGTGCCAGCAGTTACAGCCTAGCTAGCGAGCAGTACTTC
d_call: NA
j_call: TRBJ2-7
v_call: TRBV6-5
clone_size: NA

cdr3_aa: CASSYSSGEQYF
cdr3_nt: TGTGCCAGCAGCTACTCCTCCGGCGAGCAGTACTTC
d_call: NA
j_call: TRBJ2-7
v_call: TRBV5-6
clone_size: NA

cdr3_aa: CAWSQGNEQFF
cdr3_nt: TGTGCCTGGAGTCAGGGAAATGAGCAGTTCTTC
d_call: NA
j_call: TRBJ2-1
v_call: TRBV30
clone_size: NA

cdr3_aa: CASSVGGGSALYGYTF
cdr3_nt: TGTGCCAGCAGCGTAGGGGGGGGCTCCGCACTTTATGGCTACACCTTC
d_call: NA
j_call: TRBJ1-2
v_call: TRBV9
clone_size: NA

cdr3_aa: CATSRDWRISYEQYF
cdr3_nt: TGTGCCACCAGCAGAGATTGGCGGATCTCCTACGAGCAGTACTTC
d_call: NA
j_call: TRBJ2-7
v_call: TRBV15
clone_size: NA

cdr3_aa: CASSQGGYSPLHF
cdr3_nt: TGCGCCAGCAGCCAAGGGGGCTATTCACCCCTCCACTTT
d_call: NA
j_call: TRBJ1-6
v_call: TRBV4-1
clone_size: NA

cdr3_aa: CASSRRTGGTEAFF
cdr3_nt: TGTGCCAGCAGCCGCCGGACAGGGGGCACTGAAGCTTTCTTT
d_call: TRBD1
j_call: TRBJ1-1
v_call: TRBV6-2/TRBV6-3
clone_size: NA

cdr3_aa: CAIRPGQGTDTQYF
cdr3_nt: TGTGCCATCAGACCGGGACAGGGGACAGATACGCAGTATTTT
d_call: TRBD1
j_call: TRBJ2-3
v_call: TRBV10-3
clone_size: NA

cdr3_aa: CASSLGPGSYEQYF
cdr3_nt: TGCGCCAGCAGCTTGGGCCCGGGAAGCTACGAGCAGTACTTC
d_call: NA
j_call: TRBJ2-7
v_call: TRBV5-1
clone_size: NA

cdr3_aa: CASSQDAMDRPNTEAFF
cdr3_nt: TGCGCCAGCAGCCAAGACGCCATGGACAGACCCAACACTGAAGCTTTCTTT
d_call: NA
j_call: TRBJ1-1
v_call: TRBV4-1
clone_size: few

cdr3_aa: CATTRGAGNYGYTF
cdr3_nt: TGTGCCACCACACGGGGGGCCGGTAACTATGGCTACACCTTC
d_call: NA
j_call: TRBJ1-2
v_call: TRBV7-2
clone_size: NA

cdr3_aa: CASSMGQGDTYEQYF
cdr3_nt: TGCGCCAGCAGTATGGGACAGGGCGACACCTACGAGCAGTACTTC
d_call: TRBD1
j_call: TRBJ2-7
v_call: TRBV5-1
clone_size: NA

cdr3_aa: CSAGHQETQYF
cdr3_nt: TGCAGTGCTGGGCACCAAGAGACCCAGTACTTC
d_call: NA
j_call: TRBJ2-5
v_call: TRBV20-1
clone_size: NA

cdr3_aa: CASSIPLSRQGFNTGELFF
cdr3_nt: TGTGCCAGTAGTATCCCCCTCTCCCGTCAGGGATTTAACACCGGGGAGCTGTTTTTT
d_call: NA
j_call: TRBJ2-2
v_call: TRBV19
clone_size: few

cdr3_aa: CASASRGGDQETQYF
cdr3_nt: TGTGCCAGCGCGTCTCGGGGGGGCGATCAAGAGACCCAGTACTTC
d_call: TRBD2
j_call: TRBJ2-5
v_call: TRBV7-9
clone_size: NA

cdr3_aa: CASSEQGSQETQYF
cdr3_nt: TGTGCCAGCAGTGAACAGGGTAGTCAAGAGACCCAGTACTTC
d_call: NA
j_call: TRBJ2-5
v_call: TRBV6-1
clone_size: few

cdr3_aa: CASSRDRNTEAFF
cdr3_nt: TGCGCCAGCAGCCGGGACAGGAACACTGAAGCTTTCTTT
d_call: TRBD1
j_call: TRBJ1-1
v_call: TRBV10-2
clone_size: NA

cdr3_aa: CASSSFYGYTF
cdr3_nt: TGCGCCAGCAGCTCATTCTATGGCTACACCTTC
d_call: NA
j_call: TRBJ1-2
v_call: TRBV5-1
clone_size: NA

cdr3_aa: CASSMRQGSGDQPQHF
cdr3_nt: TGTGCCAGCAGCATGCGACAGGGATCCGGGGATCAGCCCCAGCATTTT
d_call: TRBD1
j_call: TRBJ1-5
v_call: TRBV7-2
clone_size: few

cdr3_aa: CASSPGGPPYEQYF
cdr3_nt: TGTGCCAGCAGCCCCGGTGGGCCGCCCTACGAGCAGTACTTC
d_call: NA
j_call: TRBJ2-7
v_call: TRBV9
clone_size: once